This TCR beta chain was sequenced during a study of shared clonotypes between healthy human individuals. Background on the study: There were three CD4 naive, three CD4 memory, two CD8 naive and one CD8 memory plates per donor.

Donors were Caucasian adults residing in Nashville, Tennessee, USA. Libraries were prepared by immunoSEQ multiplex PCR; TCRdb keeps only in-frame clonotypes and omits some of them. The sample has about 1.5 million clones, approximately 96% seen once; the top ten hold over 1%. Deletions cut 0 bases from V and 7 bases from J, with 10 bases between. Looked up from germline, CDR1 is MGHRA and CDR2 is YSYEKL. This CDR3 is 13 amino acids long. The chain combines TRBV4-1 with TRBJ2-7; tentatively, D is TRBD2 (6 bases). The TCR originated in a man under 40 in good health. The specimen sequenced was naive CD4+ T cells sorted from blood. Subset of the sample: CD45RA+ positively selected. The CDR3 here is CASSQEPGGEQYF. CDR3 DNA sequence: TGCGCCAGCAGCCAAGAACCCGGAGGGGAGCAGTACTTC.